The clone carrying this T cell receptor beta chain was seen a few times. What it binds is not known. The sample belongs to a study of beta chain features in type 1 diabetes. Study information: Summed over all samples, the examined sorted cells came to 95 million to 130 million.

Sorted CD4+ subsets: naive, central memory, regulatory, stem cell-like memory (CD45RO/CCR7/CD25/CD127/CD95/CD27 panel). As every portion of the isolated RNA was reverse transcribed, the sequencing read expressed TCRB transcripts. Regulatory, naive and central memory T cell samples averaged approximately 3.4 million reads. Using immunoSEQ multiplex PCR, the repertoire was profiled, and TCRdb retains in-frame clones only, with some absent. The repertoire holds about 360,000 clones, with roughly 12% as singletons. CDR1 is SNHLY, CDR2 FYNNEI, per germline. CDR3 size: 13 residues. The germline V and J ends were trimmed by 6 bases and 10 bases, with 16 bases remaining between them. Study outcomes and limitations: All four CD4+ subsets of Type 1 diabetes patients contained TCRB CDR3s that were moderately but significantly shorter.

The sequence was obtained from a woman younger than 35 with type 1 diabetes. The sequenced sample was naive CD4+ T cells from blood. The V and J genes are TRBV2 and TRBJ2-1, with D hard to call. The CDR3 DNA reads as TGTGCCAGCAGCGCTCGAGCACTTCGGGAGCAGTTCTTC. It specifies CASSARALREQFF.